The following is a T cell receptor beta chain sequence with its context. This receptor's antigen is unknown. No quality values exist for individual bases; no much larger clone is one base distant. The CDR3 regions of human TCRbeta chains were subjected to immunosequencing. As for how the authors treated the data: TCRs in the repertoires were matched against a reference library of SARS-CoV-2-specific TCRs that had been generated with the MIRA antigen-specificity platform. Breadth meant the fraction of unique TCRs that were SARS-CoV-2-associated, whereas depth meant the fraction of total T cells that were SARS-CoV-2-associated. Using the MIRA data, every spike-specific TCR was mapped to the spike region that the TCR reacted to and assigned to either a CD4 or a CD8 class. Log10-transformed breadth and depth values were compared by one-way ANOVA with Sidak's multiple comparisons tests. As stored in TCRdb, this immuneACCESS dataset retains in-frame rearrangements with V and J assigned. A fraction of the clones does not appear; measured against another copy, unresolved V genes explain less than half of the discrepancy, and the remainder lacks a known reason. V and J calls plus clone size are reproduced from that table; the DNA served to infer D and trimming. The sample data list about 110,000 clones, and over 75% of these were observed just once. The ten largest clones represent around 6.2% of the sample.

Its CDR3 holds 13 amino acids, cysteine through phenylalanine. CDR3 DNA only is kept here, 39 bases in frame from base 1. V and J are truncated by 0 bases and 10 bases respectively, leaving an intervening sequence of 12 bases. CDR1 is given as LGHDT and CDR2 as YNNKEL, both from the germline V gene (reference sequence). The time point label, as the study defines it: baseline before first vaccination. Vaccinee samples came from UK trials COV001 and COV002, including a single-blind randomized controlled phase 2/3 trial of AZD1222 (ChAdOx1 nCoV-19) in healthy adults. For TCRbeta chain sequencing, PBMC samples were collected from trial participants at day 0 and at day 28 after the second dose. The sample is drawn from a study of T cell responses to AZD1222 COVID-19 vaccine (dated by TCRdb to 2020 to 2023). Looking at the study overall: Because spike-specific TCR depth and breadth did not differ between the two schedules, AZD1222 recipients who got a second dose at roughly 4 weeks were pooled with those who got a second dose at roughly 12 weeks. A total of approximately 240 trial participants underwent TCR sequencing, of whom 200 to 220 had received two doses of AZD1222 and about 25 had received two doses of the MenACWY control vaccine. Trial participants were enrolled by age into subgroups of 18-55, 56-69 and 70-plus years, and roughly 150, 30 and 60 TCR-sequenced participants, respectively, were included in these subgroups. Study-wide conclusions, independent of this receptor: Reportedly, close to half of the unique spike-specific TCRs recognized epitopes lying outside the regions that are mutated in the B.1.351 and B.1.1.7 variants. Conclusions about previously exposed vaccinees are limited, since just 5 to 7 AZD1222 recipients were seropositive for SARS-CoV-2 at baseline. Vaccine-associated CD4 TCRs spanned the whole spike protein, with dominant responses in regions 160-218 and 743-854. In the small 56-69-year group, the increase in depth fell short of significance, most likely because of low power. Because no day 14 peak-response samples were available, repertoires were characterized only after the peak T cell response. A significant rise in spike-specific TCR breadth and depth was observed after two AZD1222 doses relative to day 0 and relative to MenACWY recipients. Most participants were white British and females outnumbered males, and the authors suggested that clonal diversity may have been underestimated.

This specimen was peripheral blood, taken on day 0 of AZD1222 vaccination. The source is an adult in good health. The chain is made from TRBV3-1 (or the pseudogene TRBV3-2) and TRBJ1-1, with TRBD1 as a weak D call on 6 bases. The bases read TGTGCCAGCAGCCAAGACCTGGACAGAGGAGCTTTCTTT. This codes for CASSQDLDRGAFF.